The 19 T cell receptor beta chains presented below share a single source sample, sequenced in a study of cytomegalovirus exposure and HLA in healthy donors (dated by TCRdb to about 2017). The method was the immunoSEQ multiplex PCR assay. For the multiplex PCR, a mixture combining 60 forward primers for TCR Vbeta segments and 13 reverse primers for TCR Jbeta segments was used. What TCRdb holds here is the immuneACCESS table cut down to in-frame rearrangements. Part of the clones is not present; checked against another copy, under half of the missing clones reflect an unresolved V gene, and the others are unexplained. Counted in this sample were 180,000 or so clones; roughly 79% of them appeared once. The leading ten clones occupy nearly 6.5% of the sample. Sequencing input: PBMCs. These receptors were taken from a man aged 40-49 years in good health and CMV-seropositive.

This clone appeared a single time. The genes are TRBV6-1 and TRBJ2-5; possible D gene TRBD2, 5 bases. The J call is uncertain, as TRBJ2-7 better fits the DNA end. From germline, CDR1 is MNHNS and CDR2 SASEGT. The CDR3 contains 14 residues. CDR3: CASREQGSSYEQYF. CDR3 DNA sequence: TGTGCCAGCAGAGAACAAGGGAGCTCCTACGAGCAGTACTTC.

V is TRBV5-5 and J is TRBJ1-1; 7 nucleotides align to TRBD1. V lost 7 bases to trimming and J lost 0 bases; unmatched junction nucleotides: 6. The V gene's germline CDR1 is SGHKS and CDR2 YYEKEE (reference sequence). The CDR3 loop spans 14 amino acids. CDR3 sequence (DNA): TGTGCCAGCCAGACAGGGCCGATGAACACTGAAGCTTTCTTT. Translating gives CASQTGPMNTEAFF.

The chain joins TRBV7-9 to TRBJ1-2, with TRBD1 identical over 7 bases. This CDR3 contains 17 residues. Germline loops: CDR1 SEHNR, CDR2 FQNEAQ (reference sequence). Trimming cost V 4 bases and J 2 bases; bases outside gene matches: 13. The CDR3: CASSSPNPGQKNYGYTF. The CDR3 nucleotides are TGTGCCAGCAGCTCTCCAAACCCGGGACAGAAAAACTATGGCTACACCTTC.

The chain has TRBV29-1 and TRBJ1-4, with TRBD1 matching 7 bases. Germline CDR1 and CDR2: SQVTM and ANQGSEA. This CDR3 region has 13 residues. The trim removed 1 base at V and 10 bases at J, leaving 6 bases unmatched. The CDR3 reads CSVEVTGAAKLFF. In nucleotides, the CDR3 is TGCAGCGTTGAAGTTACAGGGGCGGCAAAACTGTTTTTT. The whole variable domain, filled in from reference TRBV29-1 and TRBJ1-4, reads SAVISQKPSRDICQRGTSLTIQCQVDSQVTMMFWYRQQPGQSLTLIATANQGSEATYESGFVIDKFPISRPNLTFSTLTVSNMSPEDSSIYLCSVEVTGAAKLFFGSGTQLSVL.

This sequence joins TRBV7-9 and TRBJ1-1; weak D call: TRBD1 (5 bases). V lost 4 bases, J lost 5 bases, and 11 bases lay in between. This CDR3 contains 13 residues. Germline V gene sequence: CDR1 SEHNR, CDR2 FQNEAQ (reference sequence). The CDR3 here is CASSSGHTTEAFF. The CDR3 coding sequence is TGTGCCAGCAGCTCCGGACATACGACTGAAGCTTTCTTT.

CDR3 sequence (DNA): TGTGCCAGCAGTGTTCCTTGGGACAACGGACAAGAGACCCAGTACTTC. This encodes CASSVPWDNGQETQYF. This rearrangement joins TRBV6-1 to TRBJ2-5, with D possibly being TRBD1 (6 bases). The CDR3 covers 16 residues. CDR1 is MNHNS, CDR2 SASEGT, per germline. Trimming cost V 4 bases and J 2 bases, with 17 bases left between them.

The chain employs TRBV12-5 and TRBJ2-1; 12 nucleotides align to TRBD2. The CDR3 spans 17 residues. CDR1 is LGHNT, CDR2 FRNRAP, per germline. Unmatched junction bases numbered 7, after V lost 1 base and J lost 6 bases. This CDR3 is CASGLDLTSGGTNEQFF. The CDR3 DNA is TGTGCTAGTGGTTTGGACCTGACTAGCGGGGGAACCAATGAGCAGTTCTTC. The variable domain in full, with the rest retrieved from reference TRBV12-5 and TRBJ2-1, is DARVTQTPRHKVTEMGQEVTMRCQPILGHNTVFWYRQTMMQGLELLAYFRNRAPLDDSGMPKDRFSAEMPDATLATLKIQPSEPRDSAVYFCASGLDLTSGGTNEQFFGPGTRLTVL.

This clone was recorded a few times. The chain combines TRBV11-3 with TRBJ2-7; 7 nucleotides match TRBD2. The V gene end was trimmed by 2 bases and the J gene end by 3 bases; junction bases not matched to a gene: 10. Germline V gene data show CDR1 as SGHNT and CDR2 as YENEEA. The CDR3 has 16 residues. The CDR3 DNA follows: TGTGCCAGCAGCTTAAAGGGAGGGACCTTACACTACGAGCAGTACTTC. Translation: CASSLKGGTLHYEQYF.

The CDR3 DNA sequence: TGTGCCAGCAGCGGGGGACTAGCGGGAGGGCCTCCCTACGAGCAGTACTTC. This sequence encodes CASSGGLAGGPPYEQYF. The genes are TRBV7-9 and TRBJ2-7; 16 nucleotides align to TRBD2. The CDR3 contains 17 residues. Germline values: CDR1 SEHNR, CDR2 FQNEAQ (reference sequence). Trimming took 5 bases from V and 2 from J; bases not matched to a gene: 6.

This chain joins TRBV5-5 and TRBJ1-2; the D is unclear. CDR3 size: 13 residues. CDR1 is SGHKS, CDR2 YYEKEE, per germline (reference sequence). Trimming took 4 bases from V and 4 from J, leaving 11 bases between them. The CDR3 loop reads CASSIDITYGYTF. The CDR3 DNA follows: TGTGCCAGCAGCATAGACATTACCTATGGCTACACCTTC.

This sequence joins TRBV9 and TRBJ2-1; possible D gene TRBD2, 5 bases. V was pared by 1 base and J by 0 bases, with 8 bases between. Germline V lookup: CDR1 SGDLS, CDR2 YYNGEE. The CDR3 is 15 amino acids. This CDR3 is CASSVMGSSYNEQFF. The CDR3 bases are TGTGCCAGCAGCGTAATGGGGAGCTCCTACAATGAGCAGTTCTTC.

In regard to this clone: The junction shows a germline mismatch at one end, possibly a read error. The chain is built from TRBV7-2 and TRBJ2-1; 7 bases are shared with TRBD2. The CDR3 consists of 17 residues. In germline, CDR1 is SGHTA, CDR2 FQGNSA. The CDR3 bases are TGTGCCAGCAGATTAGGGGCGGGAGTAGTGGTTGGTGGTGAGCAGTTCTTC. Its protein is CASRLGAGVVVGGEQFF.

This clone was seen just once. The J gene is TRBJ1-4, the V gene TRBV5-1; TRBD1 might be the D (6 bases). The length of the CDR3 is 15 residues. Germline values: CDR1 SGHRS, CDR2 YFSETQ. Trimming shortened V by 5 bases and J by 0 bases, and 11 bases separated the two germline ends. The DNA for the CDR3 is TGCGCCAGCAGTATCGGGACAACAACTAATGAAAAACTGTTTTTT. This codes for CASSIGTTTNEKLFF.

The chain carries TRBV5-1 and TRBJ1-2; maybe TRBD1 (6 bases). Trimming cost V 4 bases and J 10 bases, with 17 bases left between them. Germline V gene data show CDR1 as SGHRS and CDR2 as YFSETQ. This CDR3 has 13 amino acids. The CDR3 region is CASSVTGRDDYTF. The CDR3 DNA reads as TGCGCCAGCAGCGTGACAGGCCGAGATGACTACACCTTC. Supplemented by reference TRBV5-1 and TRBJ1-2, the full variable domain reads KAGVTQTPRYLIKTRGQQVTLSCSPISGHRSVSWYQQTPGQGLQFLFEYFSETQRNKGNFPGRFSGRQFSNSRSEMNVSTLELGDSALYLCASSVTGRDDYTFGSGTRLTVV.

This chain connects TRBV4-1 to TRBJ1-6; possible D gene TRBD1, 5 bases. Trimming left V 3 bases short and J 8 bases short, with 14 bases between. This CDR3 has 15 residues. The V gene's germline CDR1 is MGHRA and CDR2 YSYEKL. The CDR3, as DNA: TGCGCCAGCAGCCAGAGACAGCCCAGCGATTCACCCCTCCACTTT. Residues: CASSQRQPSDSPLHF.

J is TRBJ2-1 and V is TRBV28; D is possibly TRBD2 (6 bases). V lost 4 bases and J 2 bases, leaving 12 bases between the germline ends. Germline V gene sequence: CDR1 MDHEN, CDR2 SYDVKM. This CDR3 spans 15 amino acids. The CDR3 spells CASSSLAFPYNEQFF. As DNA, the CDR3 is TGTGCCAGCAGTTCGCTAGCGTTCCCCTACAATGAGCAGTTCTTC.

The chain combines TRBV4-2 with TRBJ1-2; 9 bases agree with TRBD1. This CDR3 has 16 residues. Germline V gene data show CDR1 as LGHNA and CDR2 as YNFKEQ. Germline trimming cut 0 bases from V and 4 bases from J; bases unmatched to any gene: 6. The CDR3 sequence: CASSQEKQGAVYGYTF. CDR3 in DNA: TGTGCCAGCAGCCAAGAAAAACAGGGGGCGGTCTATGGCTACACCTTC.

The gene calls are TRBV27 and TRBJ2-7; tentative D call: TRBD2 (5 bases). Trimming stripped 5 bases from V and 2 bases from J, with 22 bases between. The CDR3 loop spans 17 amino acids. The V gene's germline CDR1 is MNHEY and CDR2 SMNVEV (reference sequence). CDR3 in DNA: TGTGCCAGCAGTCTAGCCACCGGGCCACCTGGGGCCTACGAGCAGTACTTC. Protein sequence: CASSLATGPPGAYEQYF.

V usage is TRBV28 and J usage is TRBJ2-7, with D possibly being TRBD1 (5 bases). CDR1 is MDHEN and CDR2 is SYDVKM in the germline V gene. The V gene lost 1 base and the J gene lost 6 bases, with 7 bases spanning the gap. This CDR3 is 12 amino acids long. The CDR3 region is CASSLSGPEQYF. In DNA form, the CDR3 reads TGTGCCAGCAGTTTATCAGGGCCCGAGCAGTACTTC.